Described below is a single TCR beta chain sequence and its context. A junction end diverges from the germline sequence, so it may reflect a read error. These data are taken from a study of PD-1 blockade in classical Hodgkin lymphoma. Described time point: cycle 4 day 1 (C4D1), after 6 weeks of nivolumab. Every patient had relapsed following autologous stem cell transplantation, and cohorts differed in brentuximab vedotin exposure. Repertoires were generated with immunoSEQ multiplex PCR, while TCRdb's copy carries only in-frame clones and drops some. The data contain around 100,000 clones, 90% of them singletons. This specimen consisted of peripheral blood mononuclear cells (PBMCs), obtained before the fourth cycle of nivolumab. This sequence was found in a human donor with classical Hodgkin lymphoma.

CDR3: CASSGGQGYKQYF. The CDR3 bases are TGTGCCAGCAGTGGCGGACAGGGCTACAAGCAGTACTTC. The chain joins TRBV6-5 to TRBJ2-7, with TRBD1 matching 8 bases. There are 13 residues in the CDR3. Germline lookup yields CDR1 MNHEY and CDR2 SVGAGI.